This TCR beta chain was retrieved from a study of tumor and adjacent non-tumor tissue in lung cancer (dated by TCRdb to the late 2010s). For the study in its entirety: Patients with adenocarcinoma (approximately 13), squamous cell carcinoma (2) and small cell lung cancer (1) were included in the cohort. The approximately 15 patients were aged 31 to 76 years, included 10 men and 5 women, and had TNM stage I to III disease. A total of some 130 million productive TCRbeta reads were generated by sequencing, corresponding to an average of about 4 million reads per sample. The study compared bulk TCRbeta repertoires between lung tumor tissue and matched distant non-tumor lung tissue from approximately 14 lung cancer patients. TCRbeta CDR3 sequencing was performed on 30 to 35 paired specimens, with one tumor sample and one normal lung sample collected per patient.

RNA was isolated from bulk unsorted tissue, and RNA quality was assessed with a NanoDrop ND-1000 and an Agilent 2100. All donors had newly diagnosed lung cancer, had not received prior chemotherapy, and were admitted for thoracic surgery in China between August and November 2014. Patients who had received previous radiotherapy or chemotherapy, or who had another concurrent cancer, were excluded from the study. Surgical tissue pieces of about 1-2.3 cm3 were preserved in RNAlater solution and were kept at -80 degrees C until use. Libraries were prepared through multiplex PCR. Instrument used: Illumina HiSeq 2500. TCRbeta libraries were constructed through three rounds of nested PCR with primers (Table S4) according to protocols modified from ARM-PCR. PCR products of 200-500 bp were gel-excised and purified with the QIAquick gel extraction kit before sequencing. Turning to the authors' computational methods: Reads were cleaned using Trimmomatic, were merged into complete CDR3 sequences using FLASH, and were assigned to V(D)J germline segments using MiTCR. Clonal diversity was calculated as the inverse Simpson's index using VDJtools. In-frame sequences lacking a premature stop codon were counted as productive reads. TCRdb ran its own pipeline on the public reads, namely fastp trimming at Q25 and MiXCR clone calling, and kept in-frame beta chains. Rows merge per CDR3 protein into single entries with the most common DNA and genes. The V and J calls here are based on TCRdb, not the publication. This sample lists fewer than 85,000 distinct CDR3 sequences; 75% to 90% were detected once. About an eighth of the sample is in the top ten clones.

Reading the germline V gene gives CDR1 MNHNS and CDR2 SASEGT. Taken from cysteine to phenylalanine, the CDR3 has 12 residues. The entry retains the CDR3 DNA only, 36 bases that are in frame from base 1. General findings and caveats noted by the study authors: With only about 16 patients in the cohort, the authors noted that larger samples and more detailed clinical data are needed. Neither the sequencing platform nor unique molecular identifiers are mentioned in the methods. Tumor tissue showed significantly higher TCR diversity (inverse Simpson) than normal lung tissue, at around 450 vs 150 (P = 0.0075, Mann-Whitney U test). Significantly higher TCR diversity was found in younger patients, and higher tumor TCR diversity was associated with shorter overall and disease-free survival. The top 100 clones made up a significantly larger cumulative share of the repertoire in normal lung than in tumor tissue. Because peripheral blood was not sequenced, the blood TCRbeta repertoires of the lung cancer patients in the study went unexamined.

About this clonotype itself: The antigen it recognizes is unknown. The junction departs from the called germline gene at one end, perhaps through a read error.

This chain is built from TRBV6-1 and TRBJ2-7; possibly the D gene is TRBD2, per 6 matching bases. The TCR originated in a woman in her fifties or sixties with non-small cell lung cancer. The sample was lung tumor tissue. The DNA sequence reads TGTGCCAGCTCCGTGGACTACTACGAGCAGTATTTC. Its amino acids are CASSVDYYEQYF.